This TCR beta chain is drawn from a study of PD-1 blockade in classical Hodgkin lymphoma (dated by TCRdb to about 2020). With respect to the entire study: Nivolumab dosing was 3 mg/kg intravenously every 2 weeks, continuing until either disease progression or unacceptable toxicity. The study used TCR beta sequencing and CyTOF to define a peripheral blood immune signature of response to PD-1 blockade in classical Hodgkin lymphoma. What the study reported, not specific to this receptor: Newly diagnosed patients were reported to have lower baseline TCR diversity than healthy donors, and relapsed/refractory patients were reported to have lower baseline TCR diversity still. Trial patients achieving complete response had baseline diversity similar to newly diagnosed patients, whereas partial responders and progressors had significantly lower diversity. CD4+ but not CD8+ TCR diversity rose significantly by C4D1 (p=0.0027 vs p=0.16), most apparent in complete responders (p=0.02). Diversity was lower in patients who began nivolumab less than 1 year after ASCT, so these patients were left out of later analyses to avoid confounding by immune reconstitution. The study was restricted to a single clinical trial cohort, and the causes of repertoire differences, possibly disease activity or prior therapy, were left undefined.

Genomic DNA was extracted with the Qiagen DNeasy kit from unsorted PBMCs and from negatively selected CD4+ and CD8+ fractions. TCR beta CDR3 regions were subjected to amplification by immunoSEQ multiplex PCR with primers that anneal to V and J segments. Amplification bias was minimized using a synthetic immune receptor repertoire, and residual bias was removed computationally after sequencing. As for how the authors treated the data: Custom Python scripts were used to quantify repertoire diversity as the Shannon entropy index. Unsorted, CD4+ and CD8+ repertoires were analyzed separately, except in combined analyses where CD4+ and CD8+ sequences were merged in silico. Clonal expansion was defined as a frequency increase of at least 2-fold after treatment compared with C1D1, and clones undetected at baseline were assigned a pseudocount of 0.5. Clones with 0 or 1 copy at C1D1 were defined as singleton clones, while clones with 2 or more copies were defined as non-singleton clones. Clones expanded in unsorted samples were labelled as CD4+, CD8+ or unknown by matching protein sequences in sorted samples from the same patient. Wilcoxon tests were applied to paired samples to test diversity changes from C1D1 to C4D1. TCRdb holds this immuneACCESS table with in-frame rearrangements only. Some clones are missing; in checked studies, unresolved V genes explain under half, and the rest has no known cause. The V and J calls and the clone size are those of that table, but D and trimming were determined from the DNA. This sample lists 40,000 to 45,000 clones; around two thirds were detected once. The ten largest account for less than 4% of the sample.

From a lookup of the germline V gene, CDR1 and CDR2 are SGHDN and FVKESK. There are 16 amino acids in the CDR3, from cysteine to phenylalanine inclusive. Only CDR3 DNA is held: 48 bases, read in frame from base 1. V loses 7 bases at its end and J loses 1 base; junction bases beyond the gene matches: 7. Worth noting for this clone: Its antigen remains undetermined. Qualities for individual bases were not recorded, and no much larger clone is one base off.

Interpreted using the paper, the time point label stands for: cycle 1 day 1 (C1D1), immediately before nivolumab initiation. Every trial patient had relapsed following autologous stem cell transplantation, and prior brentuximab vedotin exposure was what differed among cohorts A, B and C. The trial cohort comprised around 60 patients with relapsed/refractory classical Hodgkin lymphoma whose best overall responses were complete response, partial response or progressive disease. Trial patients were treated with single-agent nivolumab in the multi-cohort phase II CheckMate 205 trial. Best overall response was determined by an independent review committee according to the 2007 International Working Group response criteria. PBMCs from the trial were collected at three points: immediately before nivolumab initiation (C1D1), and during therapy at cycle 2 day 1 and cycle 4 day 1. Peripheral blood was collected in 8 mL Vacutainer Cell Preparation Tubes, from which PBMCs were isolated by centrifugation and then cryopreserved.

The sequencing here drew on peripheral blood mononuclear cells (PBMCs), taken at baseline. The receptor comes from a human donor with classical Hodgkin lymphoma. The sequence joins TRBV14 to TRBJ1-5, with 10 bases aligning to TRBD1. The CDR3 loop reads CASKRDRGLSNQPQHF. The DNA is TGTGCCAGCAAACGAGACAGGGGGCTAAGCAATCAGCCCCAGCATTTT.